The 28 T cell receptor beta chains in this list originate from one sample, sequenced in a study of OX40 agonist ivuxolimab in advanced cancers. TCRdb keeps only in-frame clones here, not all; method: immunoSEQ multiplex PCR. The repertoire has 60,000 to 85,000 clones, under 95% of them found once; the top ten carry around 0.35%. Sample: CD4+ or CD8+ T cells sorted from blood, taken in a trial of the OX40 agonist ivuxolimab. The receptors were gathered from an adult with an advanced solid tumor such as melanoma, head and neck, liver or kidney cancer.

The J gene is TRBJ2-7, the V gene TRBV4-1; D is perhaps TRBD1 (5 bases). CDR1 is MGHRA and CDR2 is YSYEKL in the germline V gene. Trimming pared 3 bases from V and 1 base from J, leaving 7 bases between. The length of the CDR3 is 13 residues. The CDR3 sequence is CASSQRQSYEQYF. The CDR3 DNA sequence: TGCGCCAGCAGCCAGCGACAGTCCTACGAGCAGTACTTC.

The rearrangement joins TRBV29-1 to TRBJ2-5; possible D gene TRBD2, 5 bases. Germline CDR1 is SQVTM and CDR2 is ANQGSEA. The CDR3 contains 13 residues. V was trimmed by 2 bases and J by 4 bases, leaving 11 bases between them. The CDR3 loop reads CSVEFNSGETQYF. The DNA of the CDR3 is TGCAGCGTTGAATTTAACAGCGGAGAGACCCAGTACTTC.

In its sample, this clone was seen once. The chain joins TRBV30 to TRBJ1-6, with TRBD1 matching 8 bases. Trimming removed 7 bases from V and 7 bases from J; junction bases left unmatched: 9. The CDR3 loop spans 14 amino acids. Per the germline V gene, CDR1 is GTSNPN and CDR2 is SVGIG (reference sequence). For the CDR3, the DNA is TGTGCCTACTCTGGGACAGGCCTAAATTCACCCCTCCACTTT. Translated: CAYSGTGLNSPLHF.

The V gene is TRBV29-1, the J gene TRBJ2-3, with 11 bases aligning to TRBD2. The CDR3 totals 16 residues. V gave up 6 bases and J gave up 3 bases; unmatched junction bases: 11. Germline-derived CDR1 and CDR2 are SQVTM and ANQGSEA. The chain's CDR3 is CSVLGGTSGGTDTQYF. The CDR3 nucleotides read TGCAGCGTCCTCGGGGGAACTAGCGGGGGAACAGATACGCAGTATTTT.

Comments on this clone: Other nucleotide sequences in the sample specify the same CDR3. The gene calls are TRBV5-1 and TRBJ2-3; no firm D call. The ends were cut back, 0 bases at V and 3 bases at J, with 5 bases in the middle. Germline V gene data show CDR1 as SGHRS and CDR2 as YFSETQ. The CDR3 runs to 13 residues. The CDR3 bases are TGCGCCAGCAGCTTGGAAGGAACAGATACGCAGTATTTT. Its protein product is CASSLEGTDTQYF.

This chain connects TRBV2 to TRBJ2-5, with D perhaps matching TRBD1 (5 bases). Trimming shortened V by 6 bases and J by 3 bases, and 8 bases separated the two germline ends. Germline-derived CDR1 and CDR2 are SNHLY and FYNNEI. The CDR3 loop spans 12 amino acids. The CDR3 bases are TGTGCCAGCAGCGACAGAGAAGAGACCCAGTACTTC. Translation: CASSDREETQYF.

In DNA, the CDR3 is TGTGCCAGCAGCTTGAGTTATTATGAAAAACTGTTTTTT. Its translation: CASSLSYYEKLFF. The V gene is TRBV7-2, the J gene TRBJ1-4; no definite D call. V was trimmed by 3 bases and J by 6 bases, leaving 8 bases between them. This CDR3 has 13 residues. Germline V gene data show CDR1 as SGHTA and CDR2 as FQGNSA.

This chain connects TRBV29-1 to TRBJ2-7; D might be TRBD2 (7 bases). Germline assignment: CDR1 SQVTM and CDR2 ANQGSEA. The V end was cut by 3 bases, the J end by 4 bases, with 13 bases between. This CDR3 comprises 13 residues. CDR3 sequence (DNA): TGCAGCGTTGAGGGGGGGCCGCCGTACGAGCAGTACTTC. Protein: CSVEGGPPYEQYF.

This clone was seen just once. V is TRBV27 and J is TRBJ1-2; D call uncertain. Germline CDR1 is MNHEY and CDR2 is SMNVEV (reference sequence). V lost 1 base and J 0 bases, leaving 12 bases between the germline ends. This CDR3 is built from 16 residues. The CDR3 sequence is CASSLYPTGANYGYTF. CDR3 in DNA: TGTGCCAGCAGTTTATACCCGACTGGGGCTAACTATGGCTACACCTTC.

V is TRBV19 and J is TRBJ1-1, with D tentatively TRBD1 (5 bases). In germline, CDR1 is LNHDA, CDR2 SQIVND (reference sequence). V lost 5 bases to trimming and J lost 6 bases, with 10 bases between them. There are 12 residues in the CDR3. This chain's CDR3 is CASSVAGSEAFF. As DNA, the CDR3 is TGTGCCAGTAGTGTAGCAGGGTCTGAAGCTTTCTTT. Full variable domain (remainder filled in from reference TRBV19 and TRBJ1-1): DGGITQSPKYLFRKEGQNVTLSCEQNLNHDAMYWYRQDPGQGLRLIYYSQIVNDFQKGDIAEGYSVSREKKESFPLTVTSAQKNPTAFYLCASSVAGSEAFFGQGTRLTVV.

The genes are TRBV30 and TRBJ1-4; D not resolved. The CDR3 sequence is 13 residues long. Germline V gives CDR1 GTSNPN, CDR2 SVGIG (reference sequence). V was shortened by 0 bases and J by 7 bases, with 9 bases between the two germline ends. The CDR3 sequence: CAWSVQSFEKLFF. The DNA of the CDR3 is TGTGCCTGGAGTGTACAGAGTTTTGAAAAACTGTTTTTT.

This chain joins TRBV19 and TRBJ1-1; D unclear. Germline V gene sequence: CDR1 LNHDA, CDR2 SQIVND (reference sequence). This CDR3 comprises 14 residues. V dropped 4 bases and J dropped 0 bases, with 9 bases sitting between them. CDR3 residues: CASSTIGVNTEAFF. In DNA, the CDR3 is TGTGCCAGTAGTACTATTGGGGTGAACACTGAAGCTTTCTTT.

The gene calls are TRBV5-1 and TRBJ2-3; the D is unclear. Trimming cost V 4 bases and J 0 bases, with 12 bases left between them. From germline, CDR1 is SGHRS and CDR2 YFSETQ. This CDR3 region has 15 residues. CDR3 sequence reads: CASSMPTASTDTQYF. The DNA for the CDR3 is TGCGCCAGCAGCATGCCGACGGCTAGCACAGATACGCAGTATTTT.

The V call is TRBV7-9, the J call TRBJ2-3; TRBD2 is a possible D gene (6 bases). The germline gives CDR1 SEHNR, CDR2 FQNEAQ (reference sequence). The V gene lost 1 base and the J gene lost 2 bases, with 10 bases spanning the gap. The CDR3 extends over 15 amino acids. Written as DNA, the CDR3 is TGTGCCAGCAGCTTAGACGGGACTGACACAGATACGCAGTATTTT. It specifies CASSLDGTDTDTQYF.

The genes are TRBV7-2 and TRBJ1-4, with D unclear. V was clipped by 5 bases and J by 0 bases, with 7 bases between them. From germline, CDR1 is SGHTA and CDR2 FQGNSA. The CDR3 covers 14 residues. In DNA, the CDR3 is TGTGCCAGCAGCCCCGTTTCAACTAATGAAAAACTGTTTTTT. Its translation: CASSPVSTNEKLFF. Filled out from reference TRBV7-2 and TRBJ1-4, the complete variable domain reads GAGVSQSPSNKVTEKGKDVELRCDPISGHTALYWYRQSLGQGLEFLIYFQGNSAPDKSGLPSDRFSAERTGGSVSTLTIQRTQQEDSAVYLCASSPVSTNEKLFFGSGTQLSVL.

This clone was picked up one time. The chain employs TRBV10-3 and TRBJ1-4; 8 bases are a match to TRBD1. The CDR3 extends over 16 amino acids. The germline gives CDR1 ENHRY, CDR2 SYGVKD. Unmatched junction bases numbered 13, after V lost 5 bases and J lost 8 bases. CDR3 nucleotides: TGTGCCATCAGTATGGGGGACACAGGGGGAAGAGAAAAACTGTTTTTT. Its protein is CAISMGDTGGREKLFF.

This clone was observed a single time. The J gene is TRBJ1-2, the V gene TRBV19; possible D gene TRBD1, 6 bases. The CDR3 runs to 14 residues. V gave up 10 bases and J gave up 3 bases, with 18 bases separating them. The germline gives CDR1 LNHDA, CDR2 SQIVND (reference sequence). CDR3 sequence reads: CATTRGRGDYGYTF. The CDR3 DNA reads TGTGCCACGACGCGGGGCAGGGGAGACTATGGCTACACCTTC.

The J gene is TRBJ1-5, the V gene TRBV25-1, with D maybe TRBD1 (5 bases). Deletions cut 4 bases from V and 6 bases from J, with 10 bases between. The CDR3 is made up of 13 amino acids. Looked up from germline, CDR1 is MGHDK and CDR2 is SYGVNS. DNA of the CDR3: TGTGCCAGCAGTGTCGGGGCTCGTCAGCCCCAGCATTTT. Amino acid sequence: CASSVGARQPQHF.

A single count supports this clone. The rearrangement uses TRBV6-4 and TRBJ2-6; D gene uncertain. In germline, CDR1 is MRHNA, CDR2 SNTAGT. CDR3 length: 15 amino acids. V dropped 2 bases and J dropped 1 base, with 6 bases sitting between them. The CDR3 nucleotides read TGTGCCAGCAGTGACAGGGTATCTGGGGCCAACGTCCTGACTTTC. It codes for CASSDRVSGANVLTF.

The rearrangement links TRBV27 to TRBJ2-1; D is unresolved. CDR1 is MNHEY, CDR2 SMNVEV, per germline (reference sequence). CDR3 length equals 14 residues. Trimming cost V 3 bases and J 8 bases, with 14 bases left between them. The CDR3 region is CASSLGQKHHEQFF. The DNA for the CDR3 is TGTGCCAGCAGTTTGGGCCAAAAGCACCATGAGCAGTTCTTC.

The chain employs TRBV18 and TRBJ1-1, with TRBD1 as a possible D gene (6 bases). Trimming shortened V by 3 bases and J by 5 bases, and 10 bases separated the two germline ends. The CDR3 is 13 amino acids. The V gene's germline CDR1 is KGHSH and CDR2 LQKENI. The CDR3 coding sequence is TGTGCCAGCTCACCGGACAGATCTACTGAAGCTTTCTTT. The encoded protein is CASSPDRSTEAFF.

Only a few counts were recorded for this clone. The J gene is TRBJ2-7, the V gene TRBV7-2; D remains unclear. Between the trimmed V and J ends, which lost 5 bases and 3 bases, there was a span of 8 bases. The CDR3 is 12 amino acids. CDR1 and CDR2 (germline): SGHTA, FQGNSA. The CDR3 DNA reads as TGTGCCAGCAGCCTTCTCCTCTACGAGCAGTACTTC. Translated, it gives CASSLLLYEQYF. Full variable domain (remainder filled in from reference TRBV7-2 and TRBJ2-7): GAGVSQSPSNKVTEKGKDVELRCDPISGHTALYWYRQSLGQGLEFLIYFQGNSAPDKSGLPSDRFSAERTGGSVSTLTIQRTQQEDSAVYLCASSLLLYEQYFGPGTRLTVT.

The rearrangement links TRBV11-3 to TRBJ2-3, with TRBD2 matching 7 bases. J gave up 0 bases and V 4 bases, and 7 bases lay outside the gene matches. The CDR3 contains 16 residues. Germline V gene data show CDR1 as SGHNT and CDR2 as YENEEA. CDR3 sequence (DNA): TGTGCCAGCAGCTCCATGACTAGCACTAGCACAGATACGCAGTATTTT. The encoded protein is CASSSMTSTSTDTQYF.

Here the CDR3 reads CASSSLVGYNEQFF. CDR3 DNA sequence: TGTGCCAGCAGCTCTTTGGTGGGCTACAATGAGCAGTTCTTC. The J gene is TRBJ2-1, the V gene TRBV11-2; D gene ambiguous. CDR3 length: 14 residues. Trimming shortened V by 4 bases and J by 3 bases, and 10 bases separated the two germline ends. CDR1 is SGHAT, CDR2 FQNNGV, per germline.

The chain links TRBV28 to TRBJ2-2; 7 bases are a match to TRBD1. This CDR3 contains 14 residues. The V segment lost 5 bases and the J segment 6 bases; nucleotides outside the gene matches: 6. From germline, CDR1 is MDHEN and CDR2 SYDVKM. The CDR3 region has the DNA TGTGCCAGCAGTCCGCCGGGACAGTCCGGGGAGCTGTTTTTT. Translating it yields CASSPPGQSGELFF.

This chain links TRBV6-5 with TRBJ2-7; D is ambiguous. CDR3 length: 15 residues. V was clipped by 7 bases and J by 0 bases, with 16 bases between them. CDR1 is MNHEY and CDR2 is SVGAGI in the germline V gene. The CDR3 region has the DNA TGTGCCAGCACCAACGGGCCTCCAGGCTCCTACGAGCAGTACTTC. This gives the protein CASTNGPPGSYEQYF.

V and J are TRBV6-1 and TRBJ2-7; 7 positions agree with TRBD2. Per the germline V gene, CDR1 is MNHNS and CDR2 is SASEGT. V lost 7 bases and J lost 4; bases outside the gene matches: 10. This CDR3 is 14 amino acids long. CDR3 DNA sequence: TGTGCCAGCAATGTTGACCCGGGGGGTTACGAGCAGTACTTC. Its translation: CASNVDPGGYEQYF.

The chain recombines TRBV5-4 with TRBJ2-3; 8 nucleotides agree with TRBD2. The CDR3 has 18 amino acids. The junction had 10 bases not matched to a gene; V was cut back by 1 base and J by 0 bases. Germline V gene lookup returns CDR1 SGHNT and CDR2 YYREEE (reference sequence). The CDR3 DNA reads TGTGCCAGCAGCTTGCGGTTGACGGCTAGCGGGAGCACAGATACGCAGTATTTT. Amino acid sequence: CASSLRLTASGSTDTQYF. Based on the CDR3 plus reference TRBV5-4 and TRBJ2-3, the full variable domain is ETGVTQSPTHLIKTRGQQVTLRCSSQSGHNTVSWYQQALGQGPQFIFQYYREEENGRGNFPPRFSGLQFPNYSSELNVNALELDDSALYLCASSLRLTASGSTDTQYFGPGTRLTVL.